This is a list of T cell receptor beta chains from one sample in a study of shared clonotypes between healthy human individuals. Profiling relied on immunoSEQ multiplex PCR, and the TCRdb table lists in-frame clones only, not all of them. The data show around 1.1 million clones, about 80% seen once. The sequenced material came from memory CD4+ T cells from PBMCs. The receptors were sampled from a man aged 18-30 years in good health. Some clones in this sample may be carry-over from other donors' samples. CDR3s include the opening cysteine and the closing phenylalanine or tryptophan. The order of the fields is CDR3 length, J gene, D gene, clone size, V gene, CDR3 protein, CDR3 DNA. A D gene is named only where the DNA matches it firmly. Where a row states a size, it is once, few, many or the class of an expanded clone; other rows omit it.

>16|TRBJ1-1|.|.|TRBV6-1
CASSALVGAGDTEAFF
TGTGCCAGCAGTGCCTTAGTCGGGGCGGGAGACACTGAAGCTTTCTTT
>13|TRBJ1-5|.|.|TRBV6-9
CASSCSGGQPQHF
TGTGCCAGCAGTTGTTCGGGTGGGCAGCCCCAGCATTTT
>11|TRBJ2-7|.|.|TRBV20-1
CSASRSYEQYF
TGCAGTGCTAGCCGGTCCTACGAGCAGTACTTC
>17|TRBJ2-7|TRBD2|.|TRBV28
CASSLYTLAESSYEQYF
TGTGCCAGCAGTTTATACACACTAGCGGAGAGCTCCTACGAGCAGTACTTC
>15|TRBJ1-5|.|.|TRBV18
CASSPSPRGDQPQHF
TGTGCCAGCTCACCCTCCCCCAGGGGAGATCAGCCCCAGCATTTT
>15|TRBJ2-1|.|.|TRBV9
CASSVAGDLYNEQFF
TGTGCCAGCAGCGTAGCGGGAGATCTCTACAATGAGCAGTTCTTC
>12|TRBJ2-7|.|.|TRBV5-1
CASSFQDGAQYF
TGCGCCAGCAGCTTTCAGGACGGGGCTCAGTACTTC
>18|TRBJ2-2|TRBD2|.|TRBV7-2
CASSLVTSGYPNTGELFF
TGTGCCAGCAGCTTAGTGACTAGCGGGTACCCGAACACCGGGGAGCTGTTTTTT
>15|TRBJ1-5|.|.|TRBV2
CASSEGRGRNQPQHF
TGTGCCAGCAGTGAAGGTAGAGGGAGAAATCAGCCCCAGCATTTT
>18|TRBJ1-4|TRBD1|.|TRBV5-6
CASSPRYSLGQGKEKLFF
TGTGCCAGCAGCCCACGGTATTCTCTGGGACAGGGCAAAGAAAAACTGTTTTTT
>16|TRBJ2-4|.|.|TRBV28
CASSSPQGGGKGIQYF
TGTGCCAGCAGTTCCCCCCAAGGGGGGGGAAAAGGCATTCAGTACTTC
>14|TRBJ1-1|TRBD1|.|TRBV2
CASTRGLGNTEAFF
TGTGCCAGCACCAGGGGGCTGGGAAACACTGAAGCTTTCTTT
>12|TRBJ1-2|.|.|TRBV28
CATNRNNYGYTF
TGTGCCACCAACAGGAATAACTATGGCTACACCTTC
>13|TRBJ2-3|.|.|TRBV6-1
CASSLQGRDTQYF
TGTGCCAGCAGCTTACAGGGACGGGATACGCAGTATTTT
>13|TRBJ1-5|.|few|TRBV2
CASSVLNNQPQHF
TGTGCCAGCAGTGTTCTGAACAATCAGCCCCAGCATTTT
>15|TRBJ2-7|TRBD1|.|TRBV11-3
CASSSGQGGSYEQYF
TGTGCCAGCAGCTCAGGACAGGGTGGGTCCTACGAGCAGTACTTC
>14|TRBJ2-3|.|.|TRBV21-1
CASSKGGITDTQYF
TGTGCCAGCAGCAAAGGCGGGATCACAGATACGCAGTATTTT
>16|TRBJ2-5|TRBD2|.|TRBV9
CASSVSTGTKGETQYF
TGTGCCAGCAGCGTTAGTACCGGGACTAAGGGAGAGACCCAGTACTTC
>15|TRBJ2-7|.|.|TRBV6-1
CASSLQGAVSYEQYF
TGTGCCAGCAGTTTACAGGGAGCAGTATCCTACGAGCAGTACTTC
>11|TRBJ1-4|.|.|TRBV29-1
CSVGHHEKLFF
TGCAGCGTTGGACACCACGAAAAACTGTTTTTT
>16|TRBJ2-3|TRBD2|.|TRBV11-2
CASSFTSGSSTDTQYF
TGTGCCAGCAGCTTTACTAGCGGGAGTAGCACAGATACGCAGTATTTT
>18|TRBJ2-5|TRBD1|.|TRBV29-1
CSVPSLGQGSGVGETQYF
TGCAGCGTGCCAAGTTTGGGACAGGGTTCGGGGGTCGGAGAGACCCAGTACTTC
>15|TRBJ2-2|.|few|TRBV11-2
CASSLDGGFTGELFF
TGTGCCAGCAGCTTAGACGGTGGGTTCACCGGGGAGCTGTTTTTT
>15|TRBJ1-1|.|.|TRBV10-3
CAISESDRTYTEAFF
TGTGCCATCAGTGAGTCGGACAGAACCTACACTGAAGCTTTCTTT
>16|TRBJ1-4|TRBD1|few|TRBV14
CASSPQGGATNEKLFF
TGTGCCAGCAGCCCCCAGGGGGGTGCAACTAATGAAAAACTGTTTTTT
>13|TRBJ2-5|.|few|TRBV5-4
CASSWIAEQTQYF
TGTGCCAGCAGCTGGATAGCGGAACAGACCCAGTACTTC
>16|TRBJ1-4|.|.|TRBV7-9
CASSLNEGRVREKLFF
TGTGCCAGCAGCCTAAACGAGGGGAGGGTGCGGGAAAAACTGTTTTTT
>11|TRBJ2-1|.|.|TRBV5-1
CASSLDNEQFF
TGCGCCAGCAGCTTGGATAATGAGCAGTTCTTC
>13|TRBJ2-5|.|.|TRBV7-2
CASSLVRQETQYF
TGTGCCAGCAGCTTAGTTCGACAAGAGACCCAGTACTTC
>14|TRBJ2-1|.|.|TRBV7-2
CASSLGVSYNEQFF
TGTGCCAGCAGCTTAGGAGTCTCCTACAATGAGCAGTTCTTC
>13|TRBJ2-1|TRBD2|.|TRBV25-1
CASSGSGRNEQFF
TGTGCCAGCAGTGGCAGCGGGAGAAATGAGCAGTTCTTC
>17|TRBJ2-7|TRBD2|.|TRBV7-3
CASSSWEKREISYEQYF
TGTGCCAGCAGCTCCTGGGAGAAGCGGGAGATCTCCTACGAGCAGTACTTC
>11|TRBJ1-2|.|.|TRBV14
CASSHGASPFF
TGTGCCAGCAGCCATGGGGCTTCCCCATTCTTC
>13|TRBJ1-5|.|.|TRBV9
CASSVASNQPQHF
TGTGCCAGCAGCGTTGCGAGCAATCAGCCCCAGCATTTT
>12|TRBJ1-1|.|few|TRBV30
CAWRAGRGEAFF
TGTGCCTGGAGAGCGGGACGGGGTGAAGCTTTCTTT
>14|TRBJ1-2|.|.|TRBV14
CASSPQKANYGYTF
TGTGCCAGCAGCCCACAGAAAGCTAACTATGGCTACACCTTC
>17|TRBJ1-5|.|.|TRBV30
CAWSAGADIYSNQPQHF
TGTGCCTGGAGTGCAGGGGCTGACATCTATAGCAATCAGCCCCAGCATTTT
>14|TRBJ1-3|TRBD1|.|TRBV7-2
CASSRTGVGNTIYF
TGTGCCAGCAGCCGGACAGGGGTTGGAAACACCATATATTTT
>15|TRBJ1-5|TRBD1|.|TRBV6-1
CASSLGQVGNQPQHF
TGTGCCAGCAGCCTAGGACAGGTCGGCAATCAGCCCCAGCATTTT
>15|TRBJ2-5|.|once|TRBV19
CASSMGGTPRGTQYF
TGTGCCAGTAGTATGGGAGGGACGCCCAGGGGGACCCAGTACTTC
>12|TRBJ1-1|.|.|TRBV6-6
CASGSGYTEAFF
TGTGCCAGCGGGTCGGGGTACACTGAAGCTTTCTTT
>15|TRBJ1-2|TRBD1|.|TRBV6-6
CASSYSGTAVGGYTF
TGTGCCAGCAGTTACTCTGGGACAGCCGTGGGTGGCTACACCTTC
>14|TRBJ2-7|.|.|TRBV28
CASSSSRQVYEQYF
TGTGCCAGCAGTTCGAGCCGACAGGTCTACGAGCAGTACTTC
>13|TRBJ2-5|.|.|TRBV18
CASSPTAMETQYF
TGTGCCAGCTCACCGACAGCAATGGAGACCCAGTACTTC
>13|TRBJ1-2|TRBD1|.|TRBV19
CASSLRTGDGYTF
TGTGCCAGTAGTCTGAGGACAGGGGATGGCTACACCTTC
>15|TRBJ2-4|.|few|TRBV7-9
CASSLDGWRRDIQYF
TGTGCCAGCAGCTTAGACGGCTGGAGAAGGGACATTCAGTACTTC
>12|TRBJ1-6|.|.|TRBV28
CASTYNNSPLHF
TGTGCCAGCACCTACAATAATTCACCCCTCCACTTT
>13|TRBJ2-7|.|.|TRBV7-2
CASSRYEDGEQYF
TGTGCCAGCAGCCGATATGAGGACGGCGAGCAGTACTTC
>16|TRBJ1-3|.|.|TRBV7-2
CASSLPGPNSGNTIYF
TGTGCCAGCAGCTTACCCGGACCGAACTCTGGAAACACCATATATTTT
>15|TRBJ2-5|TRBD1|.|TRBV5-8
CASVRTGNAQETQYF
TGTGCCAGCGTAAGGACAGGGAATGCCCAAGAGACCCAGTACTTC